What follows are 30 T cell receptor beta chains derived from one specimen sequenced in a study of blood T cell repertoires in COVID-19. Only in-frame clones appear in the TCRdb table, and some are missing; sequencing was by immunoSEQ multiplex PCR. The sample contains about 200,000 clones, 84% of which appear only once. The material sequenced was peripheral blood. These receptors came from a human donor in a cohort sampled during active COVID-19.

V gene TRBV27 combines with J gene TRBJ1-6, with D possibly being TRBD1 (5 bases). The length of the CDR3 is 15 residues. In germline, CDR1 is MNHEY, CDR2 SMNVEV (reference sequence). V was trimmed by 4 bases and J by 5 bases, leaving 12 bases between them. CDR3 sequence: CASSSDPGDNSPLHF. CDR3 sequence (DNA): TGTGCCAGCAGTTCCGACCCGGGGGATAATTCACCCCTCCACTTT.

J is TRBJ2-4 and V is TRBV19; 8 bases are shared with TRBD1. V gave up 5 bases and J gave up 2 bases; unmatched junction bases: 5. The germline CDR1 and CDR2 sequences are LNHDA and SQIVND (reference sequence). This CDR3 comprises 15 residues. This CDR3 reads CASSLDRATKNIQYF. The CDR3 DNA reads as TGTGCCAGTAGTCTGGACAGGGCGACCAAAAACATTCAGTACTTC.

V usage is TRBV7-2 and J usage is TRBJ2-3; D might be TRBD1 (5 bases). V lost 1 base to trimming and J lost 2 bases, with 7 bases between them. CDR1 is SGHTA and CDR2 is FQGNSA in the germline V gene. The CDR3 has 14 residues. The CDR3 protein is CASSLGQLTDTQYF. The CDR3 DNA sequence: TGTGCCAGCAGCTTAGGACAGCTCACAGATACGCAGTATTTT.

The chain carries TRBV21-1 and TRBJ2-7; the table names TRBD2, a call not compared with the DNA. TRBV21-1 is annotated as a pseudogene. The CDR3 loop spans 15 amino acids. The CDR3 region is CASSKDSEVCYEQYF. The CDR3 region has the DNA TGTGCCAGCAGCAAAGACTCGGAGGTATGCTACGAGCAGTACTTC.

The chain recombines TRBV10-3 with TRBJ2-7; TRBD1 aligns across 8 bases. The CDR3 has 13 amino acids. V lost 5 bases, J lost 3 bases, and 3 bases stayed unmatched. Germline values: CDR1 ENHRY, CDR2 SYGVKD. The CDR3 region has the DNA TGTGCCATCAGTAGGACAGGGAACTACGAGCAGTACTTC. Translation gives CAISRTGNYEQYF.

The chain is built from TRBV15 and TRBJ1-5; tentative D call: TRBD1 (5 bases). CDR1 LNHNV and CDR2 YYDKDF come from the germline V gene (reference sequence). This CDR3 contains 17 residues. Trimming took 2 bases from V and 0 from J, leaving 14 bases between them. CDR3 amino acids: CATSRRQRGVSNQPQHF. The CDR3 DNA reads TGTGCCACCAGCAGAAGGCAGCGGGGGGTTAGCAATCAGCCCCAGCATTTT.

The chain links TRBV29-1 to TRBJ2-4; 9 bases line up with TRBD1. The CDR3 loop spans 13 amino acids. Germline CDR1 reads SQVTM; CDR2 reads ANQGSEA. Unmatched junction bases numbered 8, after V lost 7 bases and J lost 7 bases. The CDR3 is CSAKQGAGNIQYF. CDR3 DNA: TGCAGCGCTAAACAGGGGGCGGGGAACATTCAGTACTTC.

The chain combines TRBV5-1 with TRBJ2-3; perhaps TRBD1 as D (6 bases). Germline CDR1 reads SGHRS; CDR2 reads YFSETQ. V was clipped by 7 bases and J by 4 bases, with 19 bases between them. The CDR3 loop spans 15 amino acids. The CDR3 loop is CASANRGFYADTQYF. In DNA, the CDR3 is TGCGCCAGCGCAAATAGGGGGTTTTACGCAGATACGCAGTATTTT. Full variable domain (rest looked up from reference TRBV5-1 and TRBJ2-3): KAGVTQTPRYLIKTRGQQVTLSCSPISGHRSVSWYQQTPGQGLQFLFEYFSETQRNKGNFPGRFSGRQFSNSRSEMNVSTLELGDSALYLCASANRGFYADTQYFGPGTRLTVL.

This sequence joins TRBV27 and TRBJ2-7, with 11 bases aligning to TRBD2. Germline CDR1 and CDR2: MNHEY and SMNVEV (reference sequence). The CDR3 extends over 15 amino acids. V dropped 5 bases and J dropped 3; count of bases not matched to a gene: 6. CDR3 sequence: CASSPDLAGGYEQYF. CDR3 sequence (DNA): TGTGCCAGCAGTCCCGACCTAGCGGGAGGCTACGAGCAGTACTTC.

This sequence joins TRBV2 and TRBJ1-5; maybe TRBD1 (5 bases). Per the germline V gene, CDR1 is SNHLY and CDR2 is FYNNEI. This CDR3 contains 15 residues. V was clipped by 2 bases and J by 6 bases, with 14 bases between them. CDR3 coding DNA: TGTGCCAGCAGTGAACTTCGACAGATTAGTCAGCCCCAGCATTTT. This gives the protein CASSELRQISQPQHF.

The CDR3 coding sequence is TGTGCCAGCAGTTTAGGTCAGGTCCCCTACGAGCAGTACTTC. Its translation: CASSLGQVPYEQYF. This chain uses TRBV28 with TRBJ2-7, with D unresolved. Germline CDR1 is MDHEN and CDR2 is SYDVKM. The CDR3 length is 14 residues. Trimming stripped 2 bases from V and 2 bases from J, with 10 bases between.

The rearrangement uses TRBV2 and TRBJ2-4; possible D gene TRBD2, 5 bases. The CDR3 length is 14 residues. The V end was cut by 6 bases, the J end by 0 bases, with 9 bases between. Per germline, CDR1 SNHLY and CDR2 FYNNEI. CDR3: CASRPGLAKNIQYF. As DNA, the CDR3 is TGTGCCAGCAGACCCGGACTAGCCAAAAACATTCAGTACTTC. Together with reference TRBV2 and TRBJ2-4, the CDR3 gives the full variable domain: EPEVTQTPSHQVTQMGQEVILRCVPISNHLYFYWYRQILGQKVEFLVSFYNNEISEKSEIFDDQFSVERPDGSNFTLKIRSTKLEDSAMYFCASRPGLAKNIQYFGAGTRLSVL.

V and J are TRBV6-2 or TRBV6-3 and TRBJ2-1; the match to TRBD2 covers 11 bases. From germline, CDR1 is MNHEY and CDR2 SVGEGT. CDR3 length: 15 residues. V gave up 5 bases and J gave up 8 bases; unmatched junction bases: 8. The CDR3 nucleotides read TGTGCCAGCAGTCATAGCGGGAGGGCCCGTCATGAGCAGTTCTTC. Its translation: CASSHSGRARHEQFF.

As DNA, the CDR3 is TGTGCCAGCAGTGAAGGACTAGCGAGTTGGGGCTACAATGAGCAGTTCTTC. Translated: CASSEGLASWGYNEQFF. V usage is TRBV7-2 and J usage is TRBJ2-1; 9 bases match TRBD2. Germline CDR1 reads SGHTA; CDR2 reads FQGNSA. The CDR3 runs 17 residues. Losses at the gene ends were 6 bases for V and 3 bases for J; bases not matched to a gene: 12.

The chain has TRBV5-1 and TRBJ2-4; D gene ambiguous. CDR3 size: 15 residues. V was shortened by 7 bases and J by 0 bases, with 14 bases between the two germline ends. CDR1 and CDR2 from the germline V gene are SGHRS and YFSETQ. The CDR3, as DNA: TGCGCCAGCGGTCCCGGAGCTTTAGCCAAAAACATTCAGTACTTC. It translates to CASGPGALAKNIQYF. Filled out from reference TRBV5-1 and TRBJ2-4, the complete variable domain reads KAGVTQTPRYLIKTRGQQVTLSCSPISGHRSVSWYQQTPGQGLQFLFEYFSETQRNKGNFPGRFSGRQFSNSRSEMNVSTLELGDSALYLCASGPGALAKNIQYFGAGTRLSVL.

The chain's CDR3 is CASSLPPGREVTEAFF. The CDR3 DNA is TGTGCCAGCAGTTTACCGCCCGGGAGGGAAGTCACTGAAGCTTTCTTT. This chain links TRBV28 with TRBJ1-1; no definite D call. The CDR3 totals 16 residues. The germline V gene encodes CDR1 MDHEN and CDR2 SYDVKM. V dropped 2 bases and J dropped 4 bases, with 17 bases sitting between them.

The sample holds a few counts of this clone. The CDR3 reads CASSPDRYGYTF. The CDR3 coding sequence is TGTGCCAGCAGTCCCGACAGATATGGCTACACCTTC. The chain links TRBV28 to TRBJ1-2; TRBD1 might be the D (5 bases). The CDR3 has 12 amino acids. Looked up from germline, CDR1 is MDHEN and CDR2 is SYDVKM. Trimming removed 5 bases from V and 5 bases from J, with 9 bases in between.

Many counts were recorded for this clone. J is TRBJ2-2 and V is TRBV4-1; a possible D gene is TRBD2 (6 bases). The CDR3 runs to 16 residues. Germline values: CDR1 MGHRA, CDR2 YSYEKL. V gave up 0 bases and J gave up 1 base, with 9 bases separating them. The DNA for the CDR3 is TGCGCCAGCAGCCAAGATGACGGGAGGAACACCGGGGAGCTGTTTTTT. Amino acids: CASSQDDGRNTGELFF.

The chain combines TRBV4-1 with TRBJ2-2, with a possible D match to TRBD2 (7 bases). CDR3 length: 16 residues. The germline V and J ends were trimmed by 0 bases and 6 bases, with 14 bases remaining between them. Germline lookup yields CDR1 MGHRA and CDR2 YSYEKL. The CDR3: CASSQEPGGWAGELFF. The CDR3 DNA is TGCGCCAGCAGCCAAGAACCGGGGGGCTGGGCCGGGGAGCTGTTTTTT.

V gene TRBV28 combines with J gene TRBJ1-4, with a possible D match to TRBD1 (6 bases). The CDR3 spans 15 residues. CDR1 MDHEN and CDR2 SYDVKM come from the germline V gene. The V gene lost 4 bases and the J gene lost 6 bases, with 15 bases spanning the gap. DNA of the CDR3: TGTGCCAGCAGTTCCTACAGGGTCGCGGATGAAAAACTGTTTTTT. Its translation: CASSSYRVADEKLFF.

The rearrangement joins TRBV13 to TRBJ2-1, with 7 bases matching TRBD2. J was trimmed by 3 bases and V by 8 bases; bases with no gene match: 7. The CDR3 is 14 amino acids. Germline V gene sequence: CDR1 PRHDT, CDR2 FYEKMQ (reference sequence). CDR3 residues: CASSRRESYNEQFF. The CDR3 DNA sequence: TGTGCCAGCTCGCGGCGGGAGAGCTACAATGAGCAGTTCTTC.

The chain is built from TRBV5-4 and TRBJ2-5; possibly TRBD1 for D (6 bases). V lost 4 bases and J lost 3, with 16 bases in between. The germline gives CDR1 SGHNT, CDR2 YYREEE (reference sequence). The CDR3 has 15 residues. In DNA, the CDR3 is TGTGCCAGCAGCCTCCGGGACACCTTAGAAGAGACCCAGTACTTC. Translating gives CASSLRDTLEETQYF.

The CDR3 spells CASSQPARANTGELFF. CDR3 DNA sequence: TGCGCCAGCAGCCAACCAGCGCGCGCGAACACCGGGGAGCTGTTTTTT. This rearrangement joins TRBV4-1 to TRBJ2-2; D uncertain. Germline V gives CDR1 MGHRA, CDR2 YSYEKL. The V and J ends lost 2 bases and 0 bases respectively, with 10 bases between them. CDR3 length equals 16 residues.

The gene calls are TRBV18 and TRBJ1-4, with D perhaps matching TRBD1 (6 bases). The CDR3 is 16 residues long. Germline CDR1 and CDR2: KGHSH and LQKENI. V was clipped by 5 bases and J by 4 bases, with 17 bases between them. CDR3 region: CASSATRQVLNEKLFF. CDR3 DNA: TGTGCCAGCTCAGCCACTAGACAGGTGCTTAATGAAAAACTGTTTTTT.

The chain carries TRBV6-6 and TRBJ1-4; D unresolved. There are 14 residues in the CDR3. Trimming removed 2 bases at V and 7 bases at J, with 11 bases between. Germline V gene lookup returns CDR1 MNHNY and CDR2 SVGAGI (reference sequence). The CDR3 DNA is TGTGCCAGCAGTTACGAAGGGAGTGGTGAAAAACTGTTTTTT. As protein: CASSYEGSGEKLFF.

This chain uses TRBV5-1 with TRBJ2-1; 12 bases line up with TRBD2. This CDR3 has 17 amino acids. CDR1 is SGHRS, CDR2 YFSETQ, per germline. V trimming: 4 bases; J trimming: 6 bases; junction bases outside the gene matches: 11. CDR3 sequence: CASSIRRTSGMANEQFF. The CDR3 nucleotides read TGCGCCAGCAGCATCCGGAGGACTAGCGGGATGGCCAATGAGCAGTTCTTC.

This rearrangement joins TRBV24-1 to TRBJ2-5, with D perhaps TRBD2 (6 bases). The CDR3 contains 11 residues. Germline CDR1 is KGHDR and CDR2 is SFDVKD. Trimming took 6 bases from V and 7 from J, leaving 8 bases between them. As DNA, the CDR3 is TGTGCCACCAGTATCGGGGGGACCCAGTACTTC. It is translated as CATSIGGTQYF.

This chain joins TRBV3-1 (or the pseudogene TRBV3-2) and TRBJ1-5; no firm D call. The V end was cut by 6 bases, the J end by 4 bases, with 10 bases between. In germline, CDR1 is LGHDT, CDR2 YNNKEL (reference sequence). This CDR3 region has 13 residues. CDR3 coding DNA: TGTGCCAGCAGTCGAAACAAAAATCAGCCCCAGCATTTT. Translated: CASSRNKNQPQHF.

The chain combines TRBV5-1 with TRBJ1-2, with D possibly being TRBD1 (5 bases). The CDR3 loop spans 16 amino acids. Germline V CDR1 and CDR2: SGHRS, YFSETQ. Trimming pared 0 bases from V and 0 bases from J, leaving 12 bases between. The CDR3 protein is CASSLAGGRANYGYTF. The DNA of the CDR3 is TGCGCCAGCAGCTTGGCCGGGGGAAGAGCTAACTATGGCTACACCTTC.

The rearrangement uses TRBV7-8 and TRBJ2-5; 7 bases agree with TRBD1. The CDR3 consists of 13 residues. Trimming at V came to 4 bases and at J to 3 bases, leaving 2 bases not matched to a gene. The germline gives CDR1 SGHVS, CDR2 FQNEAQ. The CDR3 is CASSSDREETQYF. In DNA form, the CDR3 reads TGTGCCAGCAGCTCCGACAGGGAAGAGACCCAGTACTTC.